The 21 T cell receptor beta chains below were found in one sample sequenced in a study of blood T cells in healthy people across ages. The use of a sample-barcoded 5' primer and a J-beta primer mix characterized a second PCR of about 6 to 11 cycles. TCRdb called the 5' RACE reads again in MiXCR, with one record for every CDR3 protein. The profile covers about 580,000 distinct CDR3 sequences, with around half appearing a single time and 20% to 25% taken by the ten largest. Source material: blood. The receptors were sampled from a man older than 75 in good health.

In this sample, this clonotype turned up a few times. The chain carries TRBV20-1 and TRBJ2-5; the match to TRBD2 covers 7 bases. The germline gives CDR1 DFQATT, CDR2 SNEGSKA (reference sequence). V gave up 3 bases and J gave up 4 bases; unmatched junction bases: 5. The CDR3 consists of 13 residues. CDR3 nucleotide sequence: TGCAGTGCTAGGCTCAGCGGGGTAGAGACCCAGTACTTC. It encodes CSARLSGVETQYF.

This clonotype was counted between two and nine times. The gene calls are TRBV5-5 and TRBJ2-5; D unclear. The germline V gene encodes CDR1 SGHKS and CDR2 YYEKEE (reference sequence). Deletions cut 0 bases from V and 4 bases from J, with 10 bases between. The CDR3 consists of 14 residues. In DNA form, the CDR3 reads TGTGCCAGCAGCTTGGCGCTGTCTCGAGAGACCCAGTACTTC. Translated: CASSLALSRETQYF. Full variable domain (outside the CDR3, taken from reference TRBV5-5 and TRBJ2-5): DAGVTQSPTHLIKTRGQQVTLRCSPISGHKSVSWYQQVLGQGPQFIFQYYEKEERGRGNFPDRFSARQFPNYSSELNVNALLLGDSALYLCASSLALSRETQYFGPGTRLLVL.

This clonotype appeared a few times. A much larger clonotype is one base distant, so this may be a read error. As DNA, the CDR3 is TGTGCCAGCAGAAGGGAGGTCACAGATACGCAGTATTTT. Amino acid sequence: CASRREVTDTQYF. This chain links TRBV11-1 with TRBJ2-3; maybe TRBD2 (6 bases). In germline, CDR1 is SGHAT, CDR2 FQDESV (reference sequence). Trimming took 6 bases from V and 2 from J, leaving 9 bases between them. The CDR3 totals 13 residues.

The rearrangement uses TRBV28 and TRBJ2-5; TRBD2 agrees at 7 bases. This CDR3 is 15 amino acids long. Trimming took 6 bases from V and 11 from J; bases not matched to a gene: 18. Looked up from germline, CDR1 is MDHEN and CDR2 is SYDVKM. CDR3 loop: CASSLLASGYNEQYF. DNA for the CDR3: TGTGCCAGCAGCCTACTAGCGTCTGGATACAATGAGCAGTACTTC.

The gene calls are TRBV7-6 and TRBJ2-3; D is possibly TRBD1 or TRBD2 (5 bases each). Germline CDR1 reads SGHVS; CDR2 reads FNYEAQ. The CDR3 length is 10 residues. V was trimmed by 7 bases and J by 9 bases, leaving 8 bases between them. The DNA for the CDR3 is TGTGCCAGCAACGGGGACACGCAGTATTTT. Its translation is CASNGDTQYF.

J is TRBJ2-5 and V is TRBV7-8; a weak D match, TRBD1 (6 bases). TRBJ2-7 matches the DNA end more closely, so the J call is doubtful. This CDR3 is built from 16 residues. Germline-derived CDR1 and CDR2 are SGHVS and FQNEAQ. This CDR3 is CASSPISPGQTGEQYF. The CDR3 coding sequence is TGTGCCAGCAGCCCGATCTCTCCGGGACAAACAGGCGAGCAGTACTTC.

The chain carries TRBV29-1 and TRBJ2-7; 9 bases align to TRBD2. Trimming cost V 2 bases and J 7 bases; bases outside gene matches: 12. In germline, CDR1 is SQVTM, CDR2 ANQGSEA. The CDR3 covers 15 residues. CDR3 in DNA: TGCAGCGTTGAAATCCCAAGCGGGGGGTACAATGAGCAGTACTTC. It encodes CSVEIPSGGYNEQYF.

The genes are TRBV21-1 and TRBJ1-2; the table names TRBD1, a call not compared with the DNA. TRBV21-1 is reported as a pseudogene. The CDR3 loop spans 18 amino acids. CDR3 region: CASSKEDRGDLANYGYTF. For the CDR3, the DNA is TGTGCCAGCAGCAAAGAGGACAGGGGAGATCTCGCTAACTATGGCTACACCTTC.

With respect to this clonotype: Germline is not matched at one junction end, which may reflect a read error. The rearrangement links TRBV7-2 to TRBJ1-2, with D perhaps matching TRBD1 (6 bases). Germline CDR1 reads SGHTA; CDR2 reads FQGNSA. The CDR3 loop spans 15 amino acids. As DNA, the CDR3 is TGTGCCTGCAGCTTAGACGGGGGGCGAAACTATGGCTACACCTTC. The encoded protein is CACSLDGGRNYGYTF.

This chain joins TRBV12-3 or TRBV12-4 and TRBJ2-1; a weak D match, TRBD1 (7 bases). The CDR3 is 15 residues long. The V end lost 6 bases, the J end lost 0 bases, and 12 bases lay between the germline ends. The CDR3 DNA reads TGTGCCAGCAGGCAGGGGGGAAGCTCCTACAATGAGCAGTTCTTC. Encoded protein: CASRQGGSSYNEQFF.

Notes on this clonotype: Just one base apart from a much larger clone, this may be a read error. The chain recombines TRBV2 with TRBJ2-4; no clear D. The J call is in doubt because the DNA end fits TRBJ2-7 better. The CDR3 spans 11 residues. Germline V gene lookup returns CDR1 SNHLY and CDR2 FYNNEI. CDR3 protein: CAINYDDEQYF. The CDR3 DNA is TGTGCCATCAATTACGATGACGAGCAGTACTTC.

This clonotype has just one count. The J gene is TRBJ1-6, the V gene TRBV2; D is unclear. V gave up 7 bases and J gave up 7 bases, with 14 bases separating them. The CDR3 runs 14 residues. The V gene's germline CDR1 is SNHLY and CDR2 FYNNEI. CDR3 amino acids: CASKSEAGNSPLHF. The CDR3 region has the DNA TGTGCCAGCAAGTCGGAGGCTGGGAATTCACCCCTCCACTTT. The full variable domain, with the rest looked up from reference TRBV2 and TRBJ1-6, is EPEVTQTPSHQVTQMGQEVILRCVPISNHLYFYWYRQILGQKVEFLVSFYNNEISEKSEIFDDQFSVERPDGSNFTLKIRSTKLEDSAMYFCASKSEAGNSPLHFGNGTRLTVT.

The chain carries TRBV6-1 and TRBJ2-2, with D possibly matching TRBD1 (5 bases). V was clipped by 4 bases and J by 7 bases, with 7 bases between them. Germline V gene sequence: CDR1 MNHNS, CDR2 SASEGT. The CDR3 length is 12 residues. The DNA for the CDR3 is TGTGCCAGCAGTGGACAGTTCGGGGAGCTGTTTTTT. It is translated as CASSGQFGELFF.

With respect to this clonotype: The junction does not match germline at one end; this may be a read error. The chain recombines TRBV6-5 with TRBJ2-7; D is uncertain. Germline loops: CDR1 MNHEY, CDR2 SVGAGI. The CDR3 spans 13 residues. The CDR3 coding sequence is TGTGCCAGCACCACTGGTGAAGGCCGGACCCAGTGCTTC. Encoded protein: CASTTGEGRTQCF.

CDR3 DNA: TGCAGTGCTAGACCGGGGCAATGGGAAGACTATGGCTACACCTTC. Amino acid sequence: CSARPGQWEDYGYTF. This chain connects TRBV20-1 to TRBJ1-2; the D gene is possibly TRBD1 (5 bases). The V gene lost 2 bases and the J gene lost 3 bases, with 16 bases spanning the gap. The CDR3 sequence is 15 residues long. CDR1 and CDR2 (germline): DFQATT, SNEGSKA (reference sequence).

The chain uses TRBV7-8 and TRBJ2-3; TRBD1 matches at 8 bases. Trimming cost V 7 bases and J 3 bases; bases outside gene matches: 12. Germline loops: CDR1 SGHVS, CDR2 FQNEAQ. The CDR3 consists of 16 residues. CDR3 DNA: TGTGCCAGCAAACAGGGTGGCAGGGGGCTGACAGATACGCAGTATTTT. It is translated as CASKQGGRGLTDTQYF.

The gene calls are TRBV27 and TRBJ2-5, with 7 bases aligning to TRBD1. The CDR3 has 15 amino acids. From germline, CDR1 is MNHEY and CDR2 SMNVEV (reference sequence). Trimming removed 0 bases from V and 1 base from J; junction bases left unmatched: 2. In DNA, the CDR3 is TGTGCCAGCAGTTTATCACGGGACAGCCAAGAGACCCAGTACTTC. Protein sequence: CASSLSRDSQETQYF.

The chain uses TRBV7-9 and TRBJ2-3; TRBD1 agrees at 8 bases. V lost 5 bases to trimming and J lost 0 bases; unmatched junction nucleotides: 4. From germline, CDR1 is SEHNR and CDR2 FQNEAQ (reference sequence). This CDR3 region has 15 residues. The CDR3: CASSPGGSSTDTQYF. Here the CDR3 DNA reads TGTGCCAGCAGCCCAGGGGGCTCGAGCACAGATACGCAGTATTTT.

The V gene is TRBV12-3 or TRBV12-4, the J gene TRBJ2-1; 11 nucleotides align to TRBD2. With V trimmed by 5 bases and J by 10 bases, 4 bases remained unmatched. The CDR3 has 13 residues. The CDR3 DNA sequence: TGTGCCAGCAGTCCCCGGACTAGCGGGGAGCAGTTCTTC. This gives the protein CASSPRTSGEQFF.

The CDR3 region has the DNA TGTGCCATCAGTGAGTACGGGACAATATTAACCTACGAGCAGTACTTC. This sequence encodes CAISEYGTILTYEQYF. The chain has TRBV10-3 and TRBJ2-7; D is possibly TRBD1 (6 bases). CDR3 length: 16 residues. From germline, CDR1 is ENHRY and CDR2 SYGVKD. Trimming shortened V by 1 base and J by 2 bases, and 15 bases separated the two germline ends.

This clonotype has a handful of counts. CDR3 residues: CSADTRDEQFF. In nucleotides, the CDR3 is TGCAGTGCGGACACTAGGGATGAGCAGTTCTTC. The rearrangement links TRBV20-1 to TRBJ2-1; perhaps D is TRBD1 or TRBD2 (5 bases each). This CDR3 region has 11 residues. Germline V CDR1 and CDR2: DFQATT, SNEGSKA (reference sequence). V dropped 6 bases and J dropped 8 bases, with 11 bases sitting between them.